Listed below are T cell receptor beta chains from one sample, sequenced in a study of blood T cell repertoires in COVID-19. Profiling relied on immunoSEQ multiplex PCR, and the TCRdb table lists in-frame clones only, not all of them. Of about 66,000 clones listed, approximately 86% are singletons. Material: peripheral blood. Receptors originate from a middle-aged man with active COVID-19. Both conserved end residues are part of each CDR3. The D gene is left open where the match is weak. The size of a clone is reported for some rows only, either as once, few or many, or as a class for expanded clones.

clone_size | j_call | d_call | v_call | cdr3_aa | cdr3_nt
NA | TRBJ2-7 | TRBD2 | TRBV10-2 | CASSESVTAGGYEQYF | TGCGCCAGCAGTGAGTCCGTCACGGCGGGGGGGTACGAGCAGTACTTC
once | TRBJ2-1 | TRBD2 | TRBV7-9 | CASSPPTSGGSSYNEQFF | TGTGCCAGCAGCCCACCTACTAGCGGGGGATCCTCCTACAATGAGCAGTTCTTC
NA | TRBJ2-5 | TRBD1 | TRBV2 | CASSADRGRLETQYF | TGTGCCAGCAGTGCGGACAGGGGGCGCTTGGAGACCCAGTACTTC
NA | TRBJ2-1 | TRBD2 | TRBV11-2 | CASSLVSSGRVYNEQFF | TGTGCCAGCAGCTTAGTGTCTAGCGGGAGGGTCTACAATGAGCAGTTCTTC
NA | TRBJ2-1 | NA | TRBV19 | CASSISSYNEQFF | TGTGCCAGTAGTATTTCGTCCTACAATGAGCAGTTCTTC
NA | TRBJ2-2 | NA | TRBV7-2 | CASSLPGGYSGELFF | TGTGCCAGCAGCTTACCGGGGGGCTACTCCGGGGAGCTGTTTTTT
NA | TRBJ2-3 | TRBD2 | TRBV6-2/TRBV6-3 | CASSLSSGGPDTQYF | TGTGCCAGCAGTTTGAGTAGCGGGGGGCCAGATACGCAGTATTTT
NA | TRBJ2-2 | TRBD1 | TRBV27 | CASSLTGYKRELFF | TGTGCCAGCAGTTTGACAGGGTATAAGCGGGAGCTGTTTTTT
NA | TRBJ2-5 | NA | TRBV29-1 | CSGLRGQETQYF | TGCAGCGGATTAAGGGGTCAAGAGACCCAGTACTTC
once | TRBJ2-1 | TRBD2 | TRBV4-1 | CASSQEAGVGSEQFF | TGCGCCAGCAGCCAAGAGGCGGGGGTCGGCAGTGAGCAGTTCTTC
NA | TRBJ2-1 | TRBD2 | TRBV18 | CASSLGTSGRAKHYNEQFF | TGTGCCAGCTCCCTCGGGACTAGCGGGAGGGCCAAACACTACAATGAGCAGTTCTTC
NA | TRBJ2-3 | TRBD1 | TRBV7-2 | CASSSGDRADTQYF | TGTGCCAGCAGCTCCGGGGACAGGGCTGATACGCAGTATTTT
NA | TRBJ2-5 | TRBD2 | TRBV7-3 | CASSSNSGGLETQYF | TGTGCCAGCAGCTCGAATAGCGGGGGGTTGGAGACCCAGTACTTC
NA | TRBJ2-1 | TRBD2 | TRBV2 | CASGGTSGSNYNEQFF | TGTGCCAGCGGAGGGACTAGCGGGAGTAACTACAATGAGCAGTTCTTC
NA | TRBJ1-1 | TRBD1 | TRBV2 | CASRDRGEGTEAFF | TGTGCCAGCAGGGACAGGGGGGAGGGCACTGAAGCTTTCTTT
NA | TRBJ1-6 | TRBD1 | TRBV6-2/TRBV6-3 | CASSFGQGNSPLHF | TGTGCCAGCAGTTTTGGACAGGGAAATTCACCCCTCCACTTT
NA | TRBJ1-2 | TRBD1 | TRBV7-9 | CASDPGTGRGYTF | TGTGCCAGCGACCCCGGGACAGGGCGAGGCTACACCTTC
NA | TRBJ1-4 | TRBD1 | TRBV19 | CASSGQGNEKLFF | TGTGCCAGTTCGGGACAGGGTAATGAAAAACTGTTTTTT
NA | TRBJ2-4 | TRBD2 | TRBV6-6 | CASSPGLAGGGAKNIQYF | TGTGCCAGCAGTCCGGGACTAGCGGGAGGTGGGGCCAAAAACATTCAGTACTTC
NA | TRBJ2-3 | TRBD1 | TRBV6-5 | CASSPTGVDTDTQYF | TGTGCCAGCAGCCCGACAGGGGTAGACACAGATACGCAGTATTTT
few | TRBJ2-1 | TRBD2 | TRBV30 | CAWGLAGRNNEQFF | TGTGCCTGGGGGCTAGCGGGACGGAACAATGAGCAGTTCTTC
NA | TRBJ1-6 | NA | TRBV6-5 | CASKERTYNSPLHF | TGTGCCTCTAAGGAGAGAACCTATAATTCACCCCTCCACTTT
NA | TRBJ2-3 | NA | TRBV5-1 | CASSLRGLGTDTQYF | TGCGCCAGCAGCTTGAGGGGACTTGGCACAGATACGCAGTATTTT
NA | TRBJ1-2 | TRBD1 | TRBV29-1 | CSVGSVTGVSGYTF | TGCAGCGTCGGATCAGTCACAGGGGTTTCTGGCTACACCTTC
NA | TRBJ2-6 | NA | TRBV5-5 | CASSPSQGLSGANVLTF | TGTGCCAGCAGCCCCTCCCAGGGCCTCTCTGGGGCCAACGTCCTGACTTTC
few | TRBJ2-2 | TRBD2 | TRBV9 | CASSPIEGSGRFTGELFF | TGTGCCAGCAGCCCGATCGAGGGGAGCGGGAGGTTTACCGGGGAGCTGTTTTTT
NA | TRBJ2-5 | NA | TRBV19 | CASSPQGTETQYF | TGTGCCAGTAGTCCACAGGGTACAGAGACCCAGTACTTC
NA | TRBJ1-2 | NA | TRBV12-3/TRBV12-4 | CASSTGAGGYTF | TGTGCCAGCAGTACGGGAGCAGGTGGCTACACCTTC
NA | TRBJ2-1 | TRBD2 | TRBV30 | CAWSKTGTSGINEQFF | TGTGCCTGGAGTAAAACCGGGACTAGCGGGATCAATGAGCAGTTCTTC
NA | TRBJ2-3 | TRBD2 | TRBV10-1 | CASSDPAGGFTQYF | TGCGCCAGCAGTGATCCAGCGGGAGGATTTACGCAGTATTTT
NA | TRBJ2-1 | NA | TRBV7-2 | CASSWTVYNEQFF | TGTGCCAGCAGCTGGACAGTTTACAATGAGCAGTTCTTC
NA | TRBJ2-1 | TRBD1 | TRBV20-1 | CSATPGQGTFF | TGCAGTGCAACACCGGGACAGGGAACGTTCTTC
NA | TRBJ2-2 | NA | TRBV6-1 | CASSELQGRAGELFF | TGTGCCAGCAGTGAATTACAGGGTCGAGCCGGGGAGCTGTTTTTT
NA | TRBJ1-1 | NA | TRBV11-2 | CASSLHVRVGGEAFF | TGTGCCAGCAGCCTACATGTGAGGGTTGGAGGTGAAGCTTTCTTT
NA | TRBJ2-3 | NA | TRBV3-1/TRBV3-2 | CASSPRGGGTDTQYF | TGTGCCAGCAGCCCTCGTGGCGGGGGCACAGATACGCAGTATTTT
NA | TRBJ2-5 | NA | TRBV7-9 | CASSLAEINQETQYF | TGTGCCAGCAGCTTAGCGGAGATAAACCAAGAGACCCAGTACTTC
few | TRBJ1-2 | NA | TRBV19 | CASSRGGTGYGYTF | TGTGCCAGTAGTCGCGGCGGGACGGGCTATGGCTACACCTTC
few | TRBJ2-4 | NA | TRBV4-1 | CASSQDPQENIQYF | TGCGCCAGCAGCCAAGATCCACAGGAAAACATTCAGTACTTC
NA | TRBJ1-6 | TRBD1 | TRBV5-1 | CASSLGDTQGVSSPLHF | TGCGCCAGCAGCTTGGGCGACACACAGGGGGTTAGTTCACCCCTCCACTTT
NA | TRBJ1-2 | NA | TRBV7-2 | CASSLDHRRGYTF | TGTGCCAGCAGCTTAGATCACCGGAGGGGCTACACCTTC
NA | TRBJ2-5 | NA | TRBV19 | CASSHGVTGQETQYF | TGTGCCAGTAGTCACGGAGTAACAGGGCAAGAGACCCAGTACTTC
once | TRBJ1-5 | NA | TRBV9 | CASSVGGRPGQPQHF | TGTGCCAGCAGCGTAGGTGGTCGGCCGGGTCAGCCCCAGCATTTT
NA | TRBJ1-3 | NA | TRBV29-1 | CSVGGGSKGNTIYF | TGCAGCGTTGGGGGGGGGTCTAAGGGAAACACCATATATTTT
NA | TRBJ1-1 | NA | TRBV11-1 | CASSRGGGGNTEAFF | TGTGCCAGCAGCCGCGGTGGGGGAGGGAACACTGAAGCTTTCTTT
NA | TRBJ2-3 | NA | TRBV7-2 | CASTYRATDTQYF | TGTGCCAGCACTTACAGGGCCACAGATACGCAGTATTTT
NA | TRBJ2-3 | NA | TRBV24-1 | CATSEASSDTQYF | TGTGCCACCAGTGAGGCTAGCTCGGATACGCAGTATTTT
few | TRBJ2-2 | NA | TRBV18 | CASSPLNRVNTGELFF | TGTGCCAGCTCACCACTGAACAGGGTGAACACCGGGGAGCTGTTTTTT
NA | TRBJ1-1 | NA | TRBV10-1 | CASSRDPGGTEAFF | TGCGCCAGCAGCCGGGACCCGGGAGGCACTGAAGCTTTCTTT
NA | TRBJ1-1 | TRBD1 | TRBV2 | CASSEAGGTEAFF | TGTGCCAGCAGTGAGGCAGGGGGCACTGAAGCTTTCTTT
NA | TRBJ2-2 | TRBD2 | TRBV10-3 | CAIRGTSNTGELFF | TGTGCCATCAGGGGGACTAGCAACACCGGGGAGCTGTTTTTT
NA | TRBJ1-2 | NA | TRBV18 | CASSRSERSRYGYTF | TGTGCCAGCTCACGATCCGAGCGCAGTCGCTATGGCTACACCTTC
few | TRBJ2-1 | TRBD2 | TRBV11-3 | CASSFGTSVDEQFF | TGTGCCAGCAGCTTCGGGACTAGCGTCGATGAGCAGTTCTTC
NA | TRBJ1-1 | TRBD1 | TRBV30 | CAWRDRGRDGTFF | TGTGCCTGGAGGGACAGGGGGCGCGACGGAACTTTCTTT
NA | TRBJ1-6 | NA | TRBV4-2 | CASSQEARNSPLHF | TGTGCCAGCAGCCAAGAGGCCAGGAATTCACCCCTCCACTTT